The 21 T cell receptor beta chains reported below all come from one sample, sequenced in a study of metastatic and nonmetastatic thyroid tumors. With MiXCR, TCRdb called clones anew from the PCR reads. The data show about 14,000 clones, about 30% seen once. Every patient underwent thyroid surgery untreated. Sequenced: tumor tissue. These receptors all stem from a female donor with papillary thyroid cancer or a benign thyroid nodule (not recorded which). Some clones in this sample may be carry-over from other donors' samples.

This clone was seen many times. The genes are TRBV10-2 and TRBJ2-1, with 12 positions matching TRBD2. V lost 2 bases and J lost 8; bases outside the gene matches: 10. The CDR3 extends over 17 amino acids. Per germline, CDR1 WSHSY and CDR2 SAAADI. CDR3 protein: CASSEASGGGGRDEQFF. The CDR3 DNA is TGCGCCAGCAGTGAGGCTAGCGGGGGGGGGGGTAGGGATGAGCAGTTCTTC.

This clone turned up a few times. The rearrangement links TRBV19 to TRBJ1-5; unclear D gene. CDR3 size: 14 residues. CDR1 LNHDA and CDR2 SQIVND come from the germline V gene (reference sequence). The V end was cut by 4 bases, the J end by 1 base, with 8 bases between. CDR3 sequence (DNA): TGTGCCAGTAGTAGGTCAGTAAGCAATCAGCCCCAGCATTTT. Protein: CASSRSVSNQPQHF.

This rearrangement joins TRBV30 to TRBJ2-1; D is undetermined. The CDR3 length is 14 residues. Trimming cost V 4 bases and J 9 bases, with 19 bases left between them. The germline gives CDR1 GTSNPN, CDR2 SVGIG (reference sequence). CDR3 loop: CAWITDTIGFEQFF. The CDR3 DNA reads as TGTGCCTGGATCACGGATACAATAGGTTTTGAGCAGTTCTTC.

This clone was seen repeatedly, ten times or more. The genes are TRBV18 and TRBJ2-1; TRBD1 is a possible D gene (7 bases). In germline, CDR1 is KGHSH, CDR2 LQKENI. This CDR3 has 15 amino acids. V was shortened by 4 bases and J by 8 bases, with 18 bases between the two germline ends. The CDR3, as DNA: TGTGCCAGCTCACGGACAACCCAGGGGGGCGATGAGCAGTTCTTC. Its translation is CASSRTTQGGDEQFF.

Ten or more counts support this clone. V usage is TRBV7-8 and J usage is TRBJ2-7; D possibly corresponds to TRBD1 (5 bases). Germline lookup yields CDR1 SGHVS and CDR2 FQNEAQ. The CDR3 loop spans 16 amino acids. Trimming removed 5 bases at V and 1 base at J, with 18 bases between. The CDR3 DNA sequence: TGTGCCAGCAGCACTCAGGACACCGAACGTTCCTACGAGCAGTACTTC. Amino acids: CASSTQDTERSYEQYF.

In its sample, this clone was seen many times. The V gene is TRBV6-1, the J gene TRBJ2-5, with 7 bases fitting TRBD2. This CDR3 comprises 17 residues. The V segment lost 0 bases and the J segment 1 base; nucleotides outside the gene matches: 8. From germline, CDR1 is MNHNS and CDR2 SASEGT. The CDR3 DNA follows: TGTGCCAGCAGTGAAGCTGACGGGAGGACCCTCCAAGAGACCCAGTACTTC. Its protein is CASSEADGRTLQETQYF.

This chain joins TRBV6-5 and TRBJ2-2; D gene uncertain. This CDR3 is 12 amino acids long. Germline V gives CDR1 MNHEY, CDR2 SVGAGI. V was shortened by 2 bases and J by 6 bases, with 4 bases between the two germline ends. CDR3 DNA: TGTGCCAGCAGTTACGCCGCCGGGGAGCTGTTTTTT. Translation gives CASSYAAGELFF.

The V and J genes are TRBV20-1 and TRBJ2-1; a weak D match, TRBD2 (5 bases). Per the germline V gene, CDR1 is DFQATT and CDR2 is SNEGSKA (reference sequence). V was pared by 1 base and J by 8 bases, with 15 bases between. The CDR3 extends over 14 amino acids. The CDR3 DNA sequence: TGCAGTGCTAGAGGACCCACTAGTTTCCATGAGCAGTTCTTC. It translates to CSARGPTSFHEQFF.

V is TRBV11-2 and J is TRBJ2-1, with unresolved D. The CDR3 loop spans 14 amino acids. Germline CDR1 reads SGHAT; CDR2 reads FQNNGV. Trimming took 3 bases from V and 0 from J, leaving 6 bases between them. The chain's CDR3 is CASSFGSSYNEQFF. CDR3 in DNA: TGTGCCAGCAGCTTTGGAAGCTCCTACAATGAGCAGTTCTTC.

V usage is TRBV6-1 and J usage is TRBJ2-5, with TRBD1 as a possible D gene (5 bases). Per the germline V gene, CDR1 is MNHNS and CDR2 is SASEGT. V lost 6 bases and J lost 4, with 12 bases in between. CDR3 size: 13 residues. CDR3 DNA sequence: TGTGCCAGCAGAGTGACAGTACGAGAGACCCAGTACTTC. It is translated as CASRVTVRETQYF.

This clone has just a few counts. V is TRBV28 and J is TRBJ2-1, with 8 bases identical to TRBD2. The CDR3 is 13 amino acids. Germline V CDR1 and CDR2: MDHEN, SYDVKM. V shed 6 bases and J 12 bases; nucleotides not matched to a gene: 10. CDR3 in amino acids: CASSPGTRMGQFF. Written as DNA, the CDR3 is TGTGCCAGCAGCCCCGGGACTAGGATGGGGCAGTTCTTC.

This clone was seen at least ten times. The chain couples TRBV3-1 to TRBJ1-2; D is undetermined. V was trimmed by 1 base and J by 4 bases, leaving 13 bases between them. This CDR3 is built from 15 residues. Per germline, CDR1 LGHDT and CDR2 YNNKEL (reference sequence). The CDR3 bases are TGTGCCAGCAGCCAAGGGGGATTTTCTGGCTATGGCTACACCTTC. Protein product: CASSQGGFSGYGYTF.

This clone was observed at least ten times. The J gene is TRBJ1-2, the V gene TRBV14; weak D call: TRBD1 (6 bases). The germline CDR1 and CDR2 sequences are SGHDN and FVKESK. V was clipped by 0 bases and J by 6 bases, with 14 bases between them. The CDR3 is 15 amino acids. The CDR3 is CASSQDRGALDGYTF. The CDR3 DNA reads as TGTGCCAGCAGCCAAGATCGGGGGGCTCTGGATGGCTACACCTTC.

This clone was detected ten times or more. This chain joins TRBV12-3 or TRBV12-4 and TRBJ2-2; 7 positions match TRBD1. Trimming removed 10 bases from V and 4 bases from J; junction bases left unmatched: 6. The CDR3 consists of 13 residues. CDR3 bases: TGTGCCACACGACAGGGAGTCACCGGGGAGCTGTTTTTT. Its translation: CATRQGVTGELFF.

This rearrangement joins TRBV12-3 or TRBV12-4 to TRBJ1-2; unclear D gene. Trimming left V 4 bases short and J 8 bases short, with 11 bases between. The CDR3 spans 12 residues. This CDR3 is CASSSRVGGYTF. CDR3 nucleotide sequence: TGTGCCAGCAGTTCTAGGGTAGGAGGCTACACCTTC.

This clone is classed as medium-sized. The V call is TRBV18, the J call TRBJ2-7; 7 nucleotides agree with TRBD1. The CDR3 loop spans 13 amino acids. Looked up from germline, CDR1 is KGHSH and CDR2 is LQKENI. V trimming: 1 base; J trimming: 7 bases; junction bases outside the gene matches: 4. Written as DNA, the CDR3 is TGTGCCAGCTCACCACAGGGGGCCGGGGAGCAGTACTTC. This sequence encodes CASSPQGAGEQYF.

V usage is TRBV12-3 or TRBV12-4 and J usage is TRBJ1-4; a weak D match, TRBD1 (5 bases). The CDR3 covers 18 residues. V was trimmed by 5 bases and J by 0 bases, leaving 19 bases between them. The CDR3 DNA reads TGTGCCAGCAGTCCAGGGTCTTTGGTCGAAGCAACTAATGAAAAACTGTTTTTT. Protein product: CASSPGSLVEATNEKLFF.

This clone was counted only a few times. The CDR3 bases are TGTGCCAGCATCGCCCCCGAAGGACAGGAGGGGGTCTATGGCTACACCTTC. The encoded protein is CASIAPEGQEGVYGYTF. The J gene is TRBJ1-2, the V gene TRBV9; 7 bases agree with TRBD1. V shed 6 bases, J shed 4 bases, and the junction held 18 bases outside the gene matches. CDR1 is SGDLS and CDR2 is YYNGEE in the germline V gene. The CDR3 length is 17 residues.

This clone was detected many times. J is TRBJ2-3 and V is TRBV11-1, with TRBD1 identical over 11 bases. Germline V gene sequence: CDR1 SGHAT, CDR2 FQDESV (reference sequence). This CDR3 region has 17 residues. J gave up 4 bases and V 2 bases, and 8 bases lay outside the gene matches. The CDR3 DNA follows: TGTGCCAGCAGCTTACTACCCGGGACAGGGGGATCAGATACGCAGTATTTT. Translating gives CASSLLPGTGGSDTQYF.

Concerning this clone itself: A junction boundary mismatches the germline segment, possibly from a read error. This rearrangement joins TRBV9 to TRBJ1-2; no clear D. The CDR3 runs 15 residues. Germline CDR1 reads SGDLS; CDR2 reads YYNGEE. In nucleotides, the CDR3 is TGTGCCAGCATCGTAGATGGGGTGGCTAACTATGGCTACACCTTC. Protein sequence: CASIVDGVANYGYTF.

V and J are TRBV11-2 and TRBJ2-3; TRBD1 agrees at 10 bases. The germline gives CDR1 SGHAT, CDR2 FQNNGV. CDR3 length equals 13 residues. J lost 4 bases, V lost 10 bases, and 5 bases had no gene match. Here the CDR3 reads CATKTGGSDTQYF. In nucleotides, the CDR3 is TGTGCCACCAAGACAGGGGGCTCAGATACGCAGTATTTT. The full variable domain, with the rest looked up from reference TRBV11-2 and TRBJ2-3, is EAGVAQSPRYKIIEKRQSVAFWCNPISGHATLYWYQQILGQGPKLLIQFQNNGVVDDSQLPKDRFSAERLKGVDSTLKIQPAKLEDSAVYLCATKTGGSDTQYFGPGTRLTVL.